This T cell receptor (beta chain) is drawn from a study of shared clonotypes between healthy human individuals. Deep-level assay runs were performed. The repertoire was sequenced with immunoSEQ multiplex PCR; TCRdb's copy has only in-frame clones and lacks some. The profile shows 2 million to 2.5 million clones, about 93% of them singletons. Study findings and constraints: Compared with clonotypes that all four donors shared, non-shared clonotypes had lower generation probabilities. Naive subsets tended to show greater estimated richness than memory subsets.

Naive CD8 cells lacked CD45RO, underwent positive selection for CCR7 and left out terminally differentiated effector memory CD45RA+ cells. Healthy HIV-negative adults with no recent acute infections or vaccinations were recruited as donors. This clone showed up just a few times. Its antigen is not known. The source of this sequence is a young man in good health. Some clones in this sample may be carry-over from other donors' samples. The sequenced sample was naive CD8+ T cells from PBMCs.

As DNA, the CDR3 is TGTGCCAGCAGTGAATGGGACAGGGTCTCCGGGGAGCTGTTTTTT. Amino acids: CASSEWDRVSGELFF. The chain is built from TRBV2 and TRBJ2-2; 9 bases agree with TRBD1. Per the germline V gene, CDR1 is SNHLY and CDR2 is FYNNEI. V was pared by 2 bases and J by 6 bases, with 4 bases of the junction left unmatched. The CDR3 extends over 15 amino acids. Based on the CDR3 plus reference TRBV2 and TRBJ2-2, the full variable domain is EPEVTQTPSHQVTQMGQEVILRCVPISNHLYFYWYRQILGQKVEFLVSFYNNEISEKSEIFDDQFSVERPDGSNFTLKIRSTKLEDSAMYFCASSEWDRVSGELFFGEGSRLTVL.